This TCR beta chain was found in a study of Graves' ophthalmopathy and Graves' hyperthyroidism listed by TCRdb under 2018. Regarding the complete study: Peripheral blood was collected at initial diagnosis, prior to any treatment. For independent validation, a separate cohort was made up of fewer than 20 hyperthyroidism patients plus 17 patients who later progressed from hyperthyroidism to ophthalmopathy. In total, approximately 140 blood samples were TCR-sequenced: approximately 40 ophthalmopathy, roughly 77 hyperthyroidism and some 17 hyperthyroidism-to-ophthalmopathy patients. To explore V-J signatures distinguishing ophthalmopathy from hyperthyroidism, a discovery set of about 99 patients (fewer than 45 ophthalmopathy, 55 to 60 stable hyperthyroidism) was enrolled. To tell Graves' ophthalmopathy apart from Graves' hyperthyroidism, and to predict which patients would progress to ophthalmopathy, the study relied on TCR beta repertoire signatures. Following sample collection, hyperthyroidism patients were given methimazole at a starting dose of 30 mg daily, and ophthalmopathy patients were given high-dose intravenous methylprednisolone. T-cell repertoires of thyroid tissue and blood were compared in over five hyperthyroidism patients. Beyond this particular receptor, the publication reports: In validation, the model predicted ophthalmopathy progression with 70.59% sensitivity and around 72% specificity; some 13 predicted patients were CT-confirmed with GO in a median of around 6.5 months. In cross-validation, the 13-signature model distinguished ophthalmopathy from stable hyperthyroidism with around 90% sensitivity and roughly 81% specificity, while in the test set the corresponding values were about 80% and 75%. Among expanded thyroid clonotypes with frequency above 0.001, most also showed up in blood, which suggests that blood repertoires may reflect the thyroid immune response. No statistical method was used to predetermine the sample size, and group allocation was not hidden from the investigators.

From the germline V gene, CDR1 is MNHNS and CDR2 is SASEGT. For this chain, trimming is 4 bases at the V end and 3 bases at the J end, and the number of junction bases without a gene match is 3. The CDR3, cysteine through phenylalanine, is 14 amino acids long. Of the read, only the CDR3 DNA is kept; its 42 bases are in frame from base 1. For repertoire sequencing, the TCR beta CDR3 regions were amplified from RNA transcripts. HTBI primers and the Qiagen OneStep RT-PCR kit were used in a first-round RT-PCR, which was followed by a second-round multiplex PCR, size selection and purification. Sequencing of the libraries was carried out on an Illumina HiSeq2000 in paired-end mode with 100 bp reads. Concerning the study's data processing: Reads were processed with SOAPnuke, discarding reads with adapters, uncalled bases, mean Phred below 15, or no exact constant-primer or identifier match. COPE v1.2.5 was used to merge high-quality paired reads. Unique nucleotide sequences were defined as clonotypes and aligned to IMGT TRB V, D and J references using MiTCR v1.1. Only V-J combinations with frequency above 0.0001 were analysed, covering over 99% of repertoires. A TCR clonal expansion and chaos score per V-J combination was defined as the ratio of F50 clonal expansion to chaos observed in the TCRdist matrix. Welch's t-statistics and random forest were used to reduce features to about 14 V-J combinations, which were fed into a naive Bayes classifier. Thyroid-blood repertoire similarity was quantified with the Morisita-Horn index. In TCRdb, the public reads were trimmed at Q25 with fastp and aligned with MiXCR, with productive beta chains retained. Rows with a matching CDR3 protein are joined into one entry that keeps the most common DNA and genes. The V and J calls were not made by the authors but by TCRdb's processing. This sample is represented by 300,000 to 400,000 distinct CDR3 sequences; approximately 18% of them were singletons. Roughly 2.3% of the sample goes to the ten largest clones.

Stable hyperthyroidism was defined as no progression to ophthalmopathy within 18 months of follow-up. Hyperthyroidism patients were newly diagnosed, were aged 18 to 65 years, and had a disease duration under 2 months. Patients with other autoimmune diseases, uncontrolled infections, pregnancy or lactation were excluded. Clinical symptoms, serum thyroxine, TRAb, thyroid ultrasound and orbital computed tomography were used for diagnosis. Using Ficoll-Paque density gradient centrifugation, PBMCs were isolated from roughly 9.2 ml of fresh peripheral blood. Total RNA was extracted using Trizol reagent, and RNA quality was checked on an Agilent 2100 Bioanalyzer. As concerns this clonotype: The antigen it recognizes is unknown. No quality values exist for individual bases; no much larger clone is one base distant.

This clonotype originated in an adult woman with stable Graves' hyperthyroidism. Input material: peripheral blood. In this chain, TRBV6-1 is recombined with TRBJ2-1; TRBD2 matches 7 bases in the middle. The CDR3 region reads CASSASGGYNEQFF. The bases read TGTGCCAGCAGTGCTAGCGGAGGCTACAATGAGCAGTTCTTC.